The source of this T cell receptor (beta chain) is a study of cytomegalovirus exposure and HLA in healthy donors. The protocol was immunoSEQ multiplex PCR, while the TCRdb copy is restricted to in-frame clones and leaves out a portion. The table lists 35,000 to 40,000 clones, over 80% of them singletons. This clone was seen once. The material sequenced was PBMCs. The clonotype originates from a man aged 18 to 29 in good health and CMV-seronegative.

The CDR3 region is CASSGQGGNTEAFF. The DNA of the CDR3 is TGTGCCAGCTCAGGACAGGGCGGAAACACTGAAGCTTTCTTT. The genes are TRBV18 and TRBJ1-1; TRBD1 aligns across 8 bases. The CDR3 extends over 14 amino acids. Germline V gene sequence: CDR1 KGHSH, CDR2 LQKENI. The V and J ends lost 5 bases and 2 bases, in that order; junction bases with no gene match: 4.